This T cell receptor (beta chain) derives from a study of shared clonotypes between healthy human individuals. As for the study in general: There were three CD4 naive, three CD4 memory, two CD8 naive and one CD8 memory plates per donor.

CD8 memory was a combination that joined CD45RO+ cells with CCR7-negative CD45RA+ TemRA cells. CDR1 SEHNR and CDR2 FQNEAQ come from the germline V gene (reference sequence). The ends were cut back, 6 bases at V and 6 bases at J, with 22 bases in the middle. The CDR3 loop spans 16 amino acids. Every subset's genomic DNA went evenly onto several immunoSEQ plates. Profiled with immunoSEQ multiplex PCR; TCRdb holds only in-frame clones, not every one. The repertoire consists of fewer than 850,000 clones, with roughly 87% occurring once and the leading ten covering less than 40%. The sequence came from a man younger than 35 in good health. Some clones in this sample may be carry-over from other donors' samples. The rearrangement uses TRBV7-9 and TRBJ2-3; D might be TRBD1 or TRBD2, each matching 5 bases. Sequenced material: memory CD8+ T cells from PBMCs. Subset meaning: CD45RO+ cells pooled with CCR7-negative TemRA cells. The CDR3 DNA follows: TGTGCCAGCAGTCCCGGGGCATCTCTTAACGGGGATACGCAGTATTTT. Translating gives CASSPGASLNGDTQYF.